The source of this T cell receptor beta chain is a study of glioma-infiltrating T cells. The wider study: Glioma patients had dexamethasone for six or fewer days before surgery. Sequencing aimed for 4.5- to 10-fold coverage of about a million peripheral T cells.

TCR alpha and beta CDR3 regions were amplified from RNA using iRepertoire nested multiplex PCR. TCRdb analysed the multiplex PCR reads with MiXCR anew, one entry per CDR3 protein. Here the sample spans a few hundred thousand distinct CDR3 sequences, 41% being singletons. This clonotype has a count of ten or more. This CDR3 is 15 amino acids long. Germline loops: CDR1 MDHEN, CDR2 SYDVKM. V was pared by 0 bases and J by 3 bases, with 10 bases between. This sequence originates from a human donor with low-grade glioma or glioblastoma, undergoing nonglioma brain surgery, or in good health (not recorded which). Specimen: glioma tissue, nonneoplastic brain tissue, or PBMCs (not recorded which). The chain recombines TRBV28 with TRBJ2-3, with a weak D call TRBD1 (6 bases). CDR3: CASSLWRGTTDTQYF. The CDR3 region has the DNA TGTGCCAGCAGTTTATGGAGGGGGACAACAGATACGCAGTATTTT.